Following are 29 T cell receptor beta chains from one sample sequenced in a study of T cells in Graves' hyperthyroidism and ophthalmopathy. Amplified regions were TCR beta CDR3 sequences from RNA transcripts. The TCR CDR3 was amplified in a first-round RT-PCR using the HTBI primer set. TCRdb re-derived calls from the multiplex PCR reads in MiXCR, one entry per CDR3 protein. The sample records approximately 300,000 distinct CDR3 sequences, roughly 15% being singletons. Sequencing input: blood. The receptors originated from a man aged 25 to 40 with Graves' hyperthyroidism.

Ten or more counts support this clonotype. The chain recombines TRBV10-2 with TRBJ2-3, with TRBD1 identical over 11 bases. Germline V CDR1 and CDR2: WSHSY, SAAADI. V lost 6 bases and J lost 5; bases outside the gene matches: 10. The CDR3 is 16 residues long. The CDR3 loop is CASSNLGQGAQDTQYF. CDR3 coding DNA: TGCGCCAGCAGCAACCTCGGACAGGGGGCTCAAGATACGCAGTATTTT.

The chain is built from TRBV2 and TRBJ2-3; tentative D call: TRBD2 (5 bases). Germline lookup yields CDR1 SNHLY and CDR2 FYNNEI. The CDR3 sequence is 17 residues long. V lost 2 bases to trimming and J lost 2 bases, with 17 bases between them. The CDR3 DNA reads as TGTGCCAGCAGTGAAACCGTCGTAGGGAGCGCCACAGATACGCAGTATTTT. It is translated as CASSETVVGSATDTQYF.

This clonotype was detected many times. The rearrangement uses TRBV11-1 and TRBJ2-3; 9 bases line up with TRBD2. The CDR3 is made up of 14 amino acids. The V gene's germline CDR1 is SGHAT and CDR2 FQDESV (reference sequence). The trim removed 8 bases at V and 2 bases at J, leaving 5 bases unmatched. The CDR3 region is CASGRGLATDTQYF. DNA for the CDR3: TGTGCCAGCGGAAGGGGACTAGCCACAGATACGCAGTATTTT. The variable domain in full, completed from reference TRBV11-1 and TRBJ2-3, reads EAEVAQSPRYKITEKSQAVAFWCDPISGHATLYWYRQILGQGPELLVQFQDESVVDDSQLPKDRFSAERLKGVDSTLKIQPAELGDSAMYLCASGRGLATDTQYFGPGTRLTVL.

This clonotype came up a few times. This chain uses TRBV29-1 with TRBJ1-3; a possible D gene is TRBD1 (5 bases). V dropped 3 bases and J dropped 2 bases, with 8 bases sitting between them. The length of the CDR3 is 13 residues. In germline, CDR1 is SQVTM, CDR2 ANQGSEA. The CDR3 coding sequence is TGCAGCGTTGACGAAGGGGCTGGAAACACCATATATTTT. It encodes CSVDEGAGNTIYF.

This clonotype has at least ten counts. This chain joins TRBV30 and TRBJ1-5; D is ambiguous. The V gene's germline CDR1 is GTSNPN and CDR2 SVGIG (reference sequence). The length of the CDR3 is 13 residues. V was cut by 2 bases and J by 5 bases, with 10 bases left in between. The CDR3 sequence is CAWSQREDQPQHF. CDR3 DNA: TGTGCCTGGAGTCAACGGGAGGATCAGCCCCAGCATTTT.

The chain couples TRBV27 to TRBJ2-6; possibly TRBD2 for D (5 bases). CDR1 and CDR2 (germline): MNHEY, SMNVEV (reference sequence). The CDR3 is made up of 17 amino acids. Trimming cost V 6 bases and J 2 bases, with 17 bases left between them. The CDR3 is CASSRNSAGPGANVLTF. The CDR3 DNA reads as TGTGCCAGCAGCAGGAATAGCGCGGGCCCTGGGGCCAACGTCCTGACTTTC.

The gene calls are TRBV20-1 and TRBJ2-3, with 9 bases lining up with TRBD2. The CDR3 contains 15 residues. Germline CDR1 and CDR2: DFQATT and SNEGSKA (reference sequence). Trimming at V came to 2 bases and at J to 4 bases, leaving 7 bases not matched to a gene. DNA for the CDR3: TGCAGTGCTAGAAGGCTAGCGGGGCCACCAGATACGCAGTATTTT. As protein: CSARRLAGPPDTQYF.

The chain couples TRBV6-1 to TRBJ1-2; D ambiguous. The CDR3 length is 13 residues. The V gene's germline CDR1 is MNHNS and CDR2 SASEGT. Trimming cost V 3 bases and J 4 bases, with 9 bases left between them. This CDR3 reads CASSDVGGYGYTF. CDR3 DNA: TGTGCCAGCAGTGACGTGGGCGGCTATGGCTACACCTTC.

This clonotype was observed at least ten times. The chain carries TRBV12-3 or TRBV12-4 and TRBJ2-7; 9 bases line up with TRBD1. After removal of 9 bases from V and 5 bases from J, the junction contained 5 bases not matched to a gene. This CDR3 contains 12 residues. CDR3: CASGQGKDEQYF. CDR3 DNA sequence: TGTGCCAGTGGACAGGGGAAAGACGAGCAGTACTTC.

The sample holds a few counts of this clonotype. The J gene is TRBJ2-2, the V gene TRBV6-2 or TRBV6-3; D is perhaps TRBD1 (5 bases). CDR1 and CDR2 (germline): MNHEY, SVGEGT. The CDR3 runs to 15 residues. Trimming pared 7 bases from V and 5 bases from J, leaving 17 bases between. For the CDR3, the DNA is TGTGCCAGCATTGGGGAAACGCAGGGTACCGGGGAGCTGTTTTTT. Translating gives CASIGETQGTGELFF.

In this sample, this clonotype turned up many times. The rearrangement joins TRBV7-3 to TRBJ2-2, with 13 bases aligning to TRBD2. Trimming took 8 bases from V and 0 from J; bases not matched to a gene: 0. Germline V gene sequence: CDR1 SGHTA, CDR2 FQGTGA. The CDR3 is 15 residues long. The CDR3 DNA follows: TGTGCCAGCGGGACTAGCGGGACGAACACCGGGGAGCTGTTTTTT. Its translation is CASGTSGTNTGELFF.

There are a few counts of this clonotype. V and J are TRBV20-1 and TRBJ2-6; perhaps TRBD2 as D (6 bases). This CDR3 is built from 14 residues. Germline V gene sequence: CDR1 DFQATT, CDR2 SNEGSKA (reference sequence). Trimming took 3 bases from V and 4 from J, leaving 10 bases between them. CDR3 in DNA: TGCAGTGCTAGTGCGGGGAACGGGGCCAACGTCCTGACTTTC. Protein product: CSASAGNGANVLTF.

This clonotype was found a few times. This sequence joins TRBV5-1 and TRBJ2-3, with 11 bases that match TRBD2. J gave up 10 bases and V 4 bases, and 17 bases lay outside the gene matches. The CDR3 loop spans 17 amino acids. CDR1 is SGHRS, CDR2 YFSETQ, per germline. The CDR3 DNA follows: TGCGCCAGCAGCCCTTCGCCGTTACTAGCGGGAGACAGCGCGCAGTATTTT. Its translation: CASSPSPLLAGDSAQYF.

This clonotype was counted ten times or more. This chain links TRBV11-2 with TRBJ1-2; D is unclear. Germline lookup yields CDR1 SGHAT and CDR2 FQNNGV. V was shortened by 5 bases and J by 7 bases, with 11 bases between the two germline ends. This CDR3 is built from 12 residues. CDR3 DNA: TGTGCCAGCAGCCTCCCCTCGGGTGGCTACACCTTC. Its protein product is CASSLPSGGYTF.

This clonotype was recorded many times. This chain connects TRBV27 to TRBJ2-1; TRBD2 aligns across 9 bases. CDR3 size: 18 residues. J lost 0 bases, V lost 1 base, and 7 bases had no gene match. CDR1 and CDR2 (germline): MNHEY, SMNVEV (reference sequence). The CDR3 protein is CASSLFSLAGYSYNEQFF. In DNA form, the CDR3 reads TGTGCCAGCAGTTTATTTAGCCTAGCGGGGTACTCCTACAATGAGCAGTTCTTC.

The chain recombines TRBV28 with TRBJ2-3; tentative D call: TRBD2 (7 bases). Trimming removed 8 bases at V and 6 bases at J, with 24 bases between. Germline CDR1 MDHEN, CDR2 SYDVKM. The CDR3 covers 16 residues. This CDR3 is CASHTIGGPHVDTQYF. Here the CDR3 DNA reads TGTGCCAGCCATACAATCGGGGGGCCACATGTGGATACGCAGTATTTT.

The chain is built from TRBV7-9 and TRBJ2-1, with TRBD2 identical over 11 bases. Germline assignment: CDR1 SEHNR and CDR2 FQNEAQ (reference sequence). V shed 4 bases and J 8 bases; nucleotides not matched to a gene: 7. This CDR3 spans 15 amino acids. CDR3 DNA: TGTGCCAGCAGCTCGAGACTAGCGGGATTATATGAGCAGTTCTTC. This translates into CASSSRLAGLYEQFF.

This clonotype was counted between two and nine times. The CDR3 protein is CASSLPPGTFGNTIYF. The CDR3 DNA sequence: TGTGCCAGCAGCTTACCCCCAGGGACCTTTGGAAACACCATATATTTT. The chain carries TRBV7-9 and TRBJ1-3; tentatively, D is TRBD1 (5 bases). V was cut by 2 bases and J by 3 bases, with 14 bases left in between. The CDR3 covers 16 residues. The V gene's germline CDR1 is SEHNR and CDR2 FQNEAQ (reference sequence).

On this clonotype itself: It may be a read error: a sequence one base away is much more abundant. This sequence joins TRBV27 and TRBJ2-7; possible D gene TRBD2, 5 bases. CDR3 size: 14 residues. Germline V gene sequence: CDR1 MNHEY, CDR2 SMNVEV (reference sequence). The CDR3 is CTSSLEGNSYEQYF. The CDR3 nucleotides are TGTACCAGCAGTTTAGAGGGAAATTCCTACGAGCAGTACTTC.

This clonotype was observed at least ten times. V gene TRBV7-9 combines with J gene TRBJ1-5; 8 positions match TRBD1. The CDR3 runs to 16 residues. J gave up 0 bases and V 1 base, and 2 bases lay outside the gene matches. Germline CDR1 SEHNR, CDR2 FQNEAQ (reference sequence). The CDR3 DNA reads TGTGCCAGCAGCTTAGTAGGACAGGGTAGCAATCAGCCCCAGCATTTT. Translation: CASSLVGQGSNQPQHF.

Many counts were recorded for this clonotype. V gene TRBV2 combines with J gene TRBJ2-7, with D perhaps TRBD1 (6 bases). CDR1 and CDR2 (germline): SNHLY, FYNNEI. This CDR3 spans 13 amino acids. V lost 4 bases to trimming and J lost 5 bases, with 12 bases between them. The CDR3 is CASSVQGKHEQYF. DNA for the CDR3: TGTGCCAGCAGTGTACAGGGAAAACACGAGCAGTACTTC.

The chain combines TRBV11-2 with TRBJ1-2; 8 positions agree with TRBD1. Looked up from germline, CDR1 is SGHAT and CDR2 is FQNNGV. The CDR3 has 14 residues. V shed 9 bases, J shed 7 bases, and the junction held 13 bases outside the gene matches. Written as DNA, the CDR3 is TGTGCCAGTAGTATCTTCAGGGGGCTGGCTGGCTACACCTTC. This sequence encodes CASSIFRGLAGYTF.

CDR3 DNA sequence: TGTGCCACCAGTGCGGGACAGGGGGGCGAGCAGTACTTC. Its translation: CATSAGQGGEQYF. The chain carries TRBV24-1 and TRBJ2-7; 11 nucleotides agree with TRBD1. The length of the CDR3 is 13 residues. Germline V gives CDR1 KGHDR, CDR2 SFDVKD. V lost 5 bases, J lost 6 bases, and 2 bases stayed unmatched.

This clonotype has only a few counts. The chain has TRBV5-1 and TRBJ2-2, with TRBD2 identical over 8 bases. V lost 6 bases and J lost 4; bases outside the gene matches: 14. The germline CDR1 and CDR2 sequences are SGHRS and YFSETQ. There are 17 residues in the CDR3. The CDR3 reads CASNYRTSRTGTGELFF. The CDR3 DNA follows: TGCGCCAGCAACTACAGGACTAGCCGTACGGGCACCGGGGAGCTGTTTTTT. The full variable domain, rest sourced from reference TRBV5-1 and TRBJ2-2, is KAGVTQTPRYLIKTRGQQVTLSCSPISGHRSVSWYQQTPGQGLQFLFEYFSETQRNKGNFPGRFSGRQFSNSRSEMNVSTLELGDSALYLCASNYRTSRTGTGELFFGEGSRLTVL.

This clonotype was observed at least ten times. CDR3 amino acids: CSATSISTSAAYNEQFF. The DNA of the CDR3 is TGCAGTGCTACAAGCATTTCTACTAGCGCAGCCTACAATGAGCAGTTCTTC. The rearrangement joins TRBV20-1 to TRBJ2-1; 7 bases are a match to TRBD2. Germline assignment: CDR1 DFQATT and CDR2 SNEGSKA (reference sequence). The CDR3 is 17 residues long. V shed 4 bases and J 2 bases; nucleotides not matched to a gene: 14.

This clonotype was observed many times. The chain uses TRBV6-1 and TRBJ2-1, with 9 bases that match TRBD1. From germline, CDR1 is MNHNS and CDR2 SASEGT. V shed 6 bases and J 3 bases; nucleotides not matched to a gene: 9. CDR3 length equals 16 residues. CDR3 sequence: CASSPTPGQGYNEQFF. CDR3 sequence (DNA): TGTGCCAGCAGCCCCACCCCGGGACAGGGCTACAATGAGCAGTTCTTC.

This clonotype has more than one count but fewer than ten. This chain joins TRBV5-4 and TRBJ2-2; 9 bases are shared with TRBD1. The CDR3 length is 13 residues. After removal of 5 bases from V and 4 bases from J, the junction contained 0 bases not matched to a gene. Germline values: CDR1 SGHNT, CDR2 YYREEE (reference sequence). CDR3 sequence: CASRTGGTGELFF. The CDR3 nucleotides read TGTGCCAGCAGGACAGGGGGCACCGGGGAGCTGTTTTTT.

This CDR3 is CASSRDSRTSGKNYNEQFF. The CDR3 nucleotides read TGTGCCAGCAGCCGGGACAGCCGGACTAGCGGGAAGAACTACAATGAGCAGTTCTTC. The chain carries TRBV3-1 and TRBJ2-1; the match to TRBD2 covers 12 bases. J lost 3 bases, V lost 4 bases, and 13 bases had no gene match. Germline V gives CDR1 LGHDT, CDR2 YNNKEL (reference sequence). The CDR3 totals 19 residues.

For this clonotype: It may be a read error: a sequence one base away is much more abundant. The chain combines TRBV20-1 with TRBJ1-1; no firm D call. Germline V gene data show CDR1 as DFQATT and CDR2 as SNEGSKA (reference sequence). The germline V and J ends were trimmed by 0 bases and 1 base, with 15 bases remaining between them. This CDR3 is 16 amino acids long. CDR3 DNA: TGCAGTGCTAGAGATCTTCGGGGTTGGCAGAACACTGAAGCTTTCTTT. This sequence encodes CSARDLRGWQNTEAFF.